These 21 T cell receptor beta chains share one sample of origin, sequenced in a study of early T cells in non-severe SARS-CoV-2 infection (dated by TCRdb to the early 2020s). The library relied on 5' RACE. The sequencer listed for this sample is NextSeq 500. TCRdb itself trimmed the public reads at Q25 with fastp, ran MiXCR and retained productive beta chains. Duplicate CDR3 protein sequences are folded into a single record with the most common DNA and genes. The sample has 64,000 or so distinct CDR3 sequences on record, roughly 13% of them singletons. About 4.2% of the sample belongs to the ten largest clones. Sequences were obtained from whole blood. The receptors here all came from an adult who was a healthcare worker with PCR-confirmed SARS-CoV-2 infection or an uninfected control (not recorded which).

The chain is built from TRBV19 and TRBJ1-5, with D perhaps TRBD1 (6 bases). CDR3 length: 13 amino acids. CDR1 is LNHDA and CDR2 is SQIVND in the germline V gene (reference sequence). Trimming cost V 8 bases and J 1 base, with 9 bases left between them. The CDR3 region has the DNA TGTGCCAGTCAAACAGGGAGCAATCAGCCCCAGCATTTT. Encoded protein: CASQTGSNQPQHF.

J is TRBJ2-5 and V is TRBV5-1, with a weak D call TRBD2 (5 bases). Trimming stripped 0 bases from V and 5 bases from J, with 14 bases between. The V gene's germline CDR1 is SGHRS and CDR2 YFSETQ. The CDR3 is 15 residues long. CDR3 protein: CASSLAAARGETQYF. The CDR3 bases are TGCGCCAGCAGCTTGGCGGCAGCCCGGGGTGAGACCCAGTACTTC.

This clonotype was counted a few times. The V call is TRBV12-3 or TRBV12-4, the J call TRBJ2-1; 9 nucleotides align to TRBD1. CDR3 length: 16 amino acids. V gave up 6 bases and J gave up 6 bases; unmatched junction bases: 12. This chain's CDR3 is CASSPGQGLVINEQFF. The CDR3 nucleotides are TGTGCCAGCAGCCCGGGACAGGGCTTGGTGATCAATGAGCAGTTCTTC.

This clonotype was seen just once. Because it lacks the conserved phenylalanine or tryptophan at the end, this CDR3 is likely a read error. This chain connects TRBV9 to TRBJ2-7, with D perhaps matching TRBD1 or TRBD2 (5 bases each). V shed 0 bases and J shed 3 bases, with 13 bases lying between them. The CDR3 is 15 residues long. Germline V CDR1 and CDR2: SGDLS, YYNGEE. The chain's CDR3 is CASSVGVEGYYEQYL. Here the CDR3 DNA reads TGTGCCAGCAGCGTAGGAGTTGAGGGGTACTACGAGCAGTACCTC.

This clonotype was picked up a small number of times. The chain recombines TRBV29-1 with TRBJ2-5, with D uncertain. CDR3 length: 8 amino acids. Germline values: CDR1 SQVTM, CDR2 ANQGSEA. V lost 7 bases and J 5 bases, leaving 2 bases between the germline ends. The CDR3 reads CSDETQYF. The CDR3 DNA reads as TGCAGCGACGAGACCCAGTACTTC.

With regard to this clonotype: Mismatch with germline at one junction end may stem from a read error. The chain couples TRBV7-2 to TRBJ1-3; D unclear. This CDR3 comprises 17 residues. Germline V gives CDR1 SGHTA, CDR2 FQGNSA. CDR3 amino acids: CASSLSHVGVSENTIYF. CDR3 DNA sequence: TGTGCCAGCAGCTTATCCCACGTCGGGGTCTCTGAAAACACCATATATTTT.

This clonotype appeared many times. J is TRBJ2-1 and V is TRBV29-1; either TRBD1 or TRBD2 may fit D (6 bases each). CDR3 length: 14 amino acids. From germline, CDR1 is SQVTM and CDR2 ANQGSEA. Deletions cut 1 base from V and 6 bases from J, with 13 bases between. The CDR3 spells CSVEGPGARNEQFF. CDR3 bases: TGCAGCGTTGAAGGGCCGGGGGCGCGCAATGAGCAGTTCTTC.

The V gene is TRBV5-6, the J gene TRBJ2-2; TRBD1 matches 7 bases. The CDR3 runs to 15 residues. Unmatched junction bases numbered 3, after V lost 4 bases and J lost 0 bases. The V gene's germline CDR1 is SGHDT and CDR2 YYEEEE. CDR3 sequence (DNA): TGTGCCAGCAGCCTGGGACAGCCGAACACCGGGGAGCTGTTTTTT. Its protein product is CASSLGQPNTGELFF.

The chain has TRBV29-1 and TRBJ1-2; unclear D gene. The ends were cut back, 2 bases at V and 6 bases at J, with 16 bases in the middle. The V gene's germline CDR1 is SQVTM and CDR2 ANQGSEA. This CDR3 spans 14 amino acids. CDR3 sequence: CSVESPGNFNGYTF. As DNA, the CDR3 is TGCAGCGTTGAATCCCCGGGAAATTTTAATGGCTACACCTTC.

This clonotype has a count of ten or more. V is TRBV20-1 and J is TRBJ2-1; 10 bases are shared with TRBD1. This CDR3 is 13 amino acids long. V lost 6 bases, J lost 7 bases, and 6 bases stayed unmatched. Germline values: CDR1 DFQATT, CDR2 SNEGSKA (reference sequence). DNA for the CDR3: TGCAGTGCGGGGACAGGGGATTGGAATGAGCAGTTCTTC. As protein: CSAGTGDWNEQFF.

The V call is TRBV28, the J call TRBJ2-5, with 8 bases identical to TRBD2. CDR1 is MDHEN, CDR2 SYDVKM, per germline. The CDR3 runs 14 residues. The ends lost 6 bases at V and 5 bases at J; junction bases unmatched: 8. The CDR3 DNA is TGTGCCAGCAGCCCGGGGGGGCCATGGGAGACCCAGTACTTC. It specifies CASSPGGPWETQYF.

This sequence joins TRBV3-1 and TRBJ2-1, with D perhaps TRBD1 or TRBD2 (5 bases each). There are 11 residues in the CDR3. Germline V lookup: CDR1 LGHDT, CDR2 YNNKEL (reference sequence). V dropped 3 bases and J dropped 12 bases, with 9 bases sitting between them. In nucleotides, the CDR3 is TGTGCCAGCAGCCACGGGGCGGGGCAGTTCTTC. Translated: CASSHGAGQFF.

The V and J genes are TRBV6-6 and TRBJ1-4; D is ambiguous. Trimming shortened V by 7 bases and J by 7 bases, and 16 bases separated the two germline ends. The V gene's germline CDR1 is MNHNY and CDR2 SVGAGI (reference sequence). The CDR3 has 14 amino acids. In DNA form, the CDR3 reads TGTGCCAGCACTAAGGGTGACTCTCTTGAAAAACTGTTTTTT. It translates to CASTKGDSLEKLFF.

This clonotype has just a few counts. J is TRBJ2-3 and V is TRBV13; 10 bases fit TRBD2. Per the germline V gene, CDR1 is PRHDT and CDR2 is FYEKMQ (reference sequence). With 5 bases clipped from V and 2 bases from J, the junction kept 4 bases outside the gene matches. The CDR3 contains 15 residues. CDR3 sequence: CASSPSGGATDTQYF. As DNA, the CDR3 is TGTGCCAGCAGCCCGAGCGGGGGGGCCACAGATACGCAGTATTTT.

This clonotype occurred a few times. This rearrangement joins TRBV2 to TRBJ2-3, with D possibly matching TRBD1 (5 bases). The V end was cut by 4 bases, the J end by 4 bases, with 15 bases between. The CDR3 spans 15 residues. Germline V lookup: CDR1 SNHLY, CDR2 FYNNEI. In DNA, the CDR3 is TGTGCCAGCAGTGTGCGTCAAGGGGCAGCAGATACGCAGTATTTT. This translates into CASSVRQGAADTQYF.

As concerns this clonotype: This may arise from a read error, as a much more abundant clone is one base away. The chain uses TRBV4-3 and TRBJ2-3; D call uncertain. Germline V lookup: CDR1 LGHNA, CDR2 YSLEER. This CDR3 has 16 residues. CDR3 DNA: TGCGTCAGCAGCCAAGTGGGCCAGGAGCTCACAGATACGCAGTATTTT. Translated, it gives CVSSQVGQELTDTQYF.

This sequence joins TRBV11-2 and TRBJ2-5; TRBD2 agrees at 7 bases. Looked up from germline, CDR1 is SGHAT and CDR2 is FQNNGV. V dropped 5 bases and J dropped 1; count of bases not matched to a gene: 10. This CDR3 comprises 16 residues. Written as DNA, the CDR3 is TGTGCCAGCAGCCTACATCATCAGCGGGGCCAAGAGACCCAGTACTTC. Protein product: CASSLHHQRGQETQYF.

This clonotype was observed at least ten times. V usage is TRBV10-2 and J usage is TRBJ2-1; the match to TRBD1 covers 7 bases. CDR3 length: 18 residues. Germline V gene data show CDR1 as WSHSY and CDR2 as SAAADI. Trimming took 4 bases from V and 1 from J; bases not matched to a gene: 13. The CDR3 here is CASSAKGAGSLSYNEQFF. CDR3 in DNA: TGCGCCAGCAGTGCGAAGGGGGCAGGGAGTCTGTCCTACAATGAGCAGTTCTTC.

The CDR3 bases are TGTGCCATCAGTGCCTCCGGGACTAGCGGGGCTACCTCCTACAATGAGCAGTTCTTC. The encoded protein is CAISASGTSGATSYNEQFF. This sequence joins TRBV10-3 and TRBJ2-1, with 13 bases identical to TRBD2. Germline CDR1 is ENHRY and CDR2 is SYGVKD. This CDR3 has 19 residues. The V segment lost 4 bases and the J segment 0 bases; nucleotides outside the gene matches: 9.

This clonotype was detected only a few times. The chain combines TRBV7-9 with TRBJ2-3, with a weak D call TRBD2 (7 bases). The CDR3 spans 16 residues. Per germline, CDR1 SEHNR and CDR2 FQNEAQ (reference sequence). The V end lost 10 bases, the J end lost 3 bases, and 23 bases lay between the germline ends. The CDR3 protein is CATLSSGGGPTDTQYF. In nucleotides, the CDR3 is TGTGCCACCCTCAGTTCCGGCGGGGGCCCTACAGATACGCAGTATTTT.

The table lists this clonotype with a few counts. V is TRBV3-1 and J is TRBJ1-1, with D hard to call. V lost 2 bases and J 5 bases, leaving 18 bases between the germline ends. The germline V gene encodes CDR1 LGHDT and CDR2 YNNKEL (reference sequence). The CDR3 loop spans 16 amino acids. The CDR3 loop is CASSQRWGAGITEAFF. The CDR3 DNA follows: TGTGCCAGCAGCCAAAGATGGGGTGCGGGGATAACTGAAGCTTTCTTT.